These 8 T cell receptor beta chains originate from one sample sequenced in a study of cytomegalovirus exposure and HLA in healthy donors (dated by TCRdb to the late 2010s). Libraries were built with the immunoSEQ multiplex PCR assay. TCRdb provides this immuneACCESS table in a form limited to in-frame rearrangements. Some clones are lacking; in checked studies, under half of them reflect an unresolved V gene, and why the rest are absent is not known. Here the sample has 200,000 to 300,000 clones; 90% occur a single time. Of the sample, 3% to 3.5% falls within the top ten clones. Sequenced input: PBMCs. Every receptor here comes from a woman in her 30s in good health and CMV-seronegative.

The V call is TRBV4-3, the J call TRBJ2-1; TRBD1 aligns across 8 bases. This CDR3 is 15 amino acids long. Germline values: CDR1 LGHNA, CDR2 YSLEER. V shed 4 bases and J 0 bases; nucleotides not matched to a gene: 2. CDR3 sequence: CASSRTGSSYNEQFF. The DNA for the CDR3 is TGCGCCAGCAGCCGGACAGGGAGCTCCTACAATGAGCAGTTCTTC.

This chain links TRBV11-2 with TRBJ2-7; no definite D call. The V end was cut by 2 bases, the J end by 0 bases, with 8 bases between. This CDR3 is 14 amino acids long. CDR1 is SGHAT and CDR2 is FQNNGV in the germline V gene. Written as DNA, the CDR3 is TGTGCCAGCAGCTTAACCCCATTCTCCTACGAGCAGTACTTC. Protein product: CASSLTPFSYEQYF.

The gene calls are TRBV7-9 and TRBJ2-7, with 9 bases aligning to TRBD1. Looked up from germline, CDR1 is SEHNR and CDR2 is FQNEAQ (reference sequence). There are 16 residues in the CDR3. Trimming at V came to 4 bases and at J to 2 bases, leaving 9 bases not matched to a gene. DNA of the CDR3: TGTGCCAGCAGCTCCCCCATCGGGACAGGGCCCTACGAGCAGTACTTC. This codes for CASSSPIGTGPYEQYF.

The CDR3, as DNA: TGTGCCAGCAGTTACTTGGGGGGGCTGGTGAACACTGAAGCTTTCTTT. It codes for CASSYLGGLVNTEAFF. The rearrangement joins TRBV6-5 to TRBJ1-1; possible D gene TRBD1, 6 bases. The CDR3 runs to 16 residues. The germline CDR1 and CDR2 sequences are MNHEY and SVGAGI. Trimming pared 1 base from V and 0 bases from J, leaving 12 bases between.

V gene TRBV28 combines with J gene TRBJ2-7; 7 positions agree with TRBD2. The V and J ends lost 6 bases and 1 base, in that order; junction bases with no gene match: 12. Per the germline V gene, CDR1 is MDHEN and CDR2 is SYDVKM. CDR3 length: 16 amino acids. CDR3 DNA sequence: TGTGCCAGCAGCACTAACAGCGGGATGGTATCCTACGAGCAGTACTTC. Translation gives CASSTNSGMVSYEQYF. The full variable domain, rest sourced from reference TRBV28 and TRBJ2-7, is DVKVTQSSRYLVKRTGEKVFLECVQDMDHENMFWYRQDPGLGLRLIYFSYDVKMKEKGDIPEGYSVSREKKERFSLILESASTNQTSMYLCASSTNSGMVSYEQYFGPGTRLTVT.

The rearrangement links TRBV11-1 to TRBJ2-1, with TRBD2 identical over 8 bases. There are 16 residues in the CDR3. The J segment lost 2 bases and the V segment lost 3 bases, leaving 6 bases of the junction unmatched. Germline CDR1 and CDR2: SGHAT and FQDESV (reference sequence). CDR3 sequence: CASSFEGSGTYNEQFF. For the CDR3, the DNA is TGTGCCAGCAGCTTCGAAGGTAGCGGGACCTACAATGAGCAGTTCTTC.

V gene TRBV5-8 combines with J gene TRBJ1-4; D is ambiguous. Trimming stripped 0 bases from V and 3 bases from J, with 6 bases between. In germline, CDR1 is SGHTS, CDR2 YDEGEE. CDR3 length equals 14 residues. DNA of the CDR3: TGTGCCAGCAGCTTGGAGCCAGCTAATGAAAAACTGTTTTTT. It is translated as CASSLEPANEKLFF.

The chain is built from TRBV27 and TRBJ2-1; either TRBD1 or TRBD2 may fit D (5 bases each). Germline assignment: CDR1 MNHEY and CDR2 SMNVEV (reference sequence). This CDR3 comprises 14 residues. V was pared by 5 bases and J by 4 bases, with 12 bases between. CDR3 loop: CASSARGSYNEQFF. In DNA, the CDR3 is TGTGCCAGCAGTGCCCGGGGCTCGTACAATGAGCAGTTCTTC.